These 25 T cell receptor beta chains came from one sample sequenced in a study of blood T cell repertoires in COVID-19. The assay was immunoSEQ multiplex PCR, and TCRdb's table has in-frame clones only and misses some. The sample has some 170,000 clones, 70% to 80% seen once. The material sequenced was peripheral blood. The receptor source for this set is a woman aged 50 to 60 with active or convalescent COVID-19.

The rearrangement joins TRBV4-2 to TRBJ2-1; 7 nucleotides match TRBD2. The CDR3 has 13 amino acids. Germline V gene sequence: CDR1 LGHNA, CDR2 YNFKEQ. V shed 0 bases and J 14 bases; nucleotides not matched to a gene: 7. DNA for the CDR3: TGTGCCAGCAGCCAAGAGCGGCGGGGGAAGGAGTTCTTC. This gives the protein CASSQERRGKEFF.

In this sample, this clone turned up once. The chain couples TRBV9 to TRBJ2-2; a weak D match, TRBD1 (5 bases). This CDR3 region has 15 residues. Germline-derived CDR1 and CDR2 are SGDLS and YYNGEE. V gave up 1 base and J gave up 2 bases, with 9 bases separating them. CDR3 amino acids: CASSVTGHNTGELFF. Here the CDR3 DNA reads TGTGCCAGCAGCGTAACCGGACACAACACCGGGGAGCTGTTTTTT.

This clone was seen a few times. The CDR3 region is CASRRDGGIYEQYF. The DNA for the CDR3 is TGTGCCAGCAGACGGGACGGGGGAATCTACGAGCAGTACTTC. This chain links TRBV2 with TRBJ2-7; D is perhaps TRBD2 (6 bases). V was trimmed by 6 bases and J by 3 bases, leaving 15 bases between them. Germline V gene data show CDR1 as SNHLY and CDR2 as FYNNEI. The length of the CDR3 is 14 residues. The variable domain in full, with the rest retrieved from reference TRBV2 and TRBJ2-7, is EPEVTQTPSHQVTQMGQEVILRCVPISNHLYFYWYRQILGQKVEFLVSFYNNEISEKSEIFDDQFSVERPDGSNFTLKIRSTKLEDSAMYFCASRRDGGIYEQYFGPGTRLTVT.

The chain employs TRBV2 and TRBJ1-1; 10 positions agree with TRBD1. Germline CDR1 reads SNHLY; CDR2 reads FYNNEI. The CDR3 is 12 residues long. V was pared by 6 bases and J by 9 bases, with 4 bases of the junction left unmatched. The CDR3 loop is CASRMGQGKAFF. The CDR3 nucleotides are TGTGCCAGCAGGATGGGACAGGGGAAAGCTTTCTTT.

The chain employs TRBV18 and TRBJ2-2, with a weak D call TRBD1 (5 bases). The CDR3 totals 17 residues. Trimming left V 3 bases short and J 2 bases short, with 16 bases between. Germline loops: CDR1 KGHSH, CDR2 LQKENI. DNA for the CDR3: TGTGCCAGCTCACCTTCTTCCCGAGGACACAACACCGGGGAGCTGTTTTTT. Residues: CASSPSSRGHNTGELFF.

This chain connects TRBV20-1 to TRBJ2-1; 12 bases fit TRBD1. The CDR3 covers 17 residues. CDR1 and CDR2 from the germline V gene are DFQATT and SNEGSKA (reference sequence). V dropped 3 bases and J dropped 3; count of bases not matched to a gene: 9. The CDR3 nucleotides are TGCAGTGCTAGTGGGGACAGGGGGCGAGGAAACTACAATGAGCAGTTCTTC. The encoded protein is CSASGDRGRGNYNEQFF.

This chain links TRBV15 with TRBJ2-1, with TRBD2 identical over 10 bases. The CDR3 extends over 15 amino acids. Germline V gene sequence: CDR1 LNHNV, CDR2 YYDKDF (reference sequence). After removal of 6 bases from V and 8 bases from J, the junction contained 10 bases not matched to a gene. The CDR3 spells CATSVSSGSRHEQFF. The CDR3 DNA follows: TGTGCCACCAGTGTCTCTAGCGGGAGCCGCCATGAGCAGTTCTTC.

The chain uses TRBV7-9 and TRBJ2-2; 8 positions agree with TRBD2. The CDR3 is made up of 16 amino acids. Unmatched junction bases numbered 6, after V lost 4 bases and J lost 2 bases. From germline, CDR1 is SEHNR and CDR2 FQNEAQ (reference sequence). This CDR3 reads CASSSRLARNTGELFF. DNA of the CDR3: TGTGCCAGCAGCTCCCGACTAGCGAGAAACACCGGGGAGCTGTTTTTT.

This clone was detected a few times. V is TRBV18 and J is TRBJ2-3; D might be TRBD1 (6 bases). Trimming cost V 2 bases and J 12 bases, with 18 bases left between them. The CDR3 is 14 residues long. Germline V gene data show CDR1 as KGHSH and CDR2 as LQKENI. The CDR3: CASSPYDRSGIQYF. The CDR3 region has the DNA TGTGCCAGCTCACCATATGACAGGTCCGGGATCCAGTATTTT. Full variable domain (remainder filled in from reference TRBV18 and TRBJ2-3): NAGVMQNPRHLVRRRGQEARLRCSPMKGHSHVYWYRQLPEEGLKFMVYLQKENIIDESGMPKERFSAEFPKEGPSILRIQQVVRGDSAAYFCASSPYDRSGIQYFGPGTRLTVL.

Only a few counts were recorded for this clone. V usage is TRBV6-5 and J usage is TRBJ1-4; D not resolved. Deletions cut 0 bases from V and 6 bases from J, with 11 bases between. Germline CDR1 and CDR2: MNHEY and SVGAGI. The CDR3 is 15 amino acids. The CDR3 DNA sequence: TGTGCCAGCAGTTACTCCTTGCGGAGCTATGAAAAACTGTTTTTT. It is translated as CASSYSLRSYEKLFF.

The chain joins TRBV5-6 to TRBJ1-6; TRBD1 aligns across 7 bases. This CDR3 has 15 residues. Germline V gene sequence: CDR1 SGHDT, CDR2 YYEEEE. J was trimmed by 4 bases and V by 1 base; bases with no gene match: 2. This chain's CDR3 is CASSLPGQYNSPLHF. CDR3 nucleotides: TGTGCCAGCAGCTTGCCGGGACAGTATAATTCACCCCTCCACTTT. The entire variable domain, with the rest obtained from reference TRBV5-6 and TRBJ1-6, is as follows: DAGVTQSPTHLIKTRGQQVTLRCSPKSGHDTVSWYQQALGQGPQFIFQYYEEEERQRGNFPDRFSGHQFPNYSSELNVNALLLGDSALYLCASSLPGQYNSPLHFGNGTRLTVT.

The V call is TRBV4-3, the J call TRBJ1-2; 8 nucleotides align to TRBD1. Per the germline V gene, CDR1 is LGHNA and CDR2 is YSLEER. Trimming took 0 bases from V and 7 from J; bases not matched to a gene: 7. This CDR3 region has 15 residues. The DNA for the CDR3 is TGCGCCAGCAGCCAAGATTCGCAGGGGGCTGGTGGCTACACCTTC. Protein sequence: CASSQDSQGAGGYTF.

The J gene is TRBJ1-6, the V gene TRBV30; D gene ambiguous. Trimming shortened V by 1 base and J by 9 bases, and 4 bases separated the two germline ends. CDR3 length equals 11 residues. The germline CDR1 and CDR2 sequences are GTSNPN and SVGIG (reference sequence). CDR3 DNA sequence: TGTGCCTGGAGTGGGGCTTCACCCCTCCACTTT. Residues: CAWSGASPLHF.

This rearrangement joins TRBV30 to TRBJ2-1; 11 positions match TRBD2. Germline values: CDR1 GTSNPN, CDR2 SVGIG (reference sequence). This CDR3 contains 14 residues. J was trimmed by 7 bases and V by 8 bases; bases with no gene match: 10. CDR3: CAGITSGSGNEQFF. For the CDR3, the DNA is TGTGCCGGCATAACTAGCGGGAGTGGTAATGAGCAGTTCTTC.

The CDR3 DNA follows: TGTGCCAGCAGCTTCCCCGGTCGCGGGGCCAAAAACATTCAGTACTTC. Translated: CASSFPGRGAKNIQYF. The V gene is TRBV11-2, the J gene TRBJ2-4, with a tentative D call TRBD2 (5 bases). This CDR3 region has 16 residues. Per the germline V gene, CDR1 is SGHAT and CDR2 is FQNNGV. V was cut by 3 bases and J by 1 base, with 13 bases left in between. Full variable domain (outside the CDR3, taken from reference TRBV11-2 and TRBJ2-4): EAGVAQSPRYKIIEKRQSVAFWCNPISGHATLYWYQQILGQGPKLLIQFQNNGVVDDSQLPKDRFSAERLKGVDSTLKIQPAKLEDSAVYLCASSFPGRGAKNIQYFGAGTRLSVL.

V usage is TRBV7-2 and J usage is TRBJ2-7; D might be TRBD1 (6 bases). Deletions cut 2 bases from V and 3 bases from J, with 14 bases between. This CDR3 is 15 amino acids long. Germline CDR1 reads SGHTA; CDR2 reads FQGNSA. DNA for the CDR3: TGTGCCAGCAGCTTATTAACCAGGACAGTCTACGAGCAGTACTTC. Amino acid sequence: CASSLLTRTVYEQYF. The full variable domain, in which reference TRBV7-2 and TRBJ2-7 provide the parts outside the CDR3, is GAGVSQSPSNKVTEKGKDVELRCDPISGHTALYWYRQSLGQGLEFLIYFQGNSAPDKSGLPSDRFSAERTGGSVSTLTIQRTQQEDSAVYLCASSLLTRTVYEQYFGPGTRLTVT.

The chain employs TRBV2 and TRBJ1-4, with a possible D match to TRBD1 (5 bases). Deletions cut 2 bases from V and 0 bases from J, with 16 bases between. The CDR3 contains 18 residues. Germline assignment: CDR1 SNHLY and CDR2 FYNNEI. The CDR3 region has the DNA TGTGCCAGCAGTGAAAATCGGGGGGAGGTTGCAACTAATGAAAAACTGTTTTTT. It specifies CASSENRGEVATNEKLFF.

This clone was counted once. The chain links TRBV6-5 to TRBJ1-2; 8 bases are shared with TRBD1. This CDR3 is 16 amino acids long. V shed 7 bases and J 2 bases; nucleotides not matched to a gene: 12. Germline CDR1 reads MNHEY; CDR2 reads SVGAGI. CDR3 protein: CASIYSTGAINYGYTF. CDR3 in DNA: TGTGCCAGCATATACTCGACAGGGGCGATAAACTATGGCTACACCTTC.

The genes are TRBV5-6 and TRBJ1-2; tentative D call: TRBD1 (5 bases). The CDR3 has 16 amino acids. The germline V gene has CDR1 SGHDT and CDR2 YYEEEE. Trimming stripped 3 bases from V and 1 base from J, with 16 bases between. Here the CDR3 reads CASSSNLGTSNYGYTF. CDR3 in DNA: TGTGCCAGCAGCTCCAACTTAGGGACTAGTAACTATGGCTACACCTTC.

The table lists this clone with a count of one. CDR3 bases: TGTGCCAGCAGACGGGGACAGGGGAGGTTGGAGACCCAGTACTTC. As protein: CASRRGQGRLETQYF. The chain is built from TRBV28 and TRBJ2-5; 10 positions agree with TRBD1. The V and J ends lost 6 bases and 5 bases, in that order; junction bases with no gene match: 9. CDR3 size: 15 residues. The germline gives CDR1 MDHEN, CDR2 SYDVKM.

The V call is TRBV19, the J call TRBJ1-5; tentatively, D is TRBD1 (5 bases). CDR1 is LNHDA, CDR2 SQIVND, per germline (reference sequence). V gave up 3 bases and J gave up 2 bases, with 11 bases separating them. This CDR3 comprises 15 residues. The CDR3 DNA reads TGTGCCAGTAGTATCCCAGGGATGGGCAATCAGCCCCAGCATTTT. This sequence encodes CASSIPGMGNQPQHF.

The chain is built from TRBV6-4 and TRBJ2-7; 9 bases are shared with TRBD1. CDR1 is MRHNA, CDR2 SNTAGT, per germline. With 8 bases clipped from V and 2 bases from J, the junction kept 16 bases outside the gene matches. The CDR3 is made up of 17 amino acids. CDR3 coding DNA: TGTGCCAGCCTTTCCGGGACAGGGTCTTTCTATCCCTACGAGCAGTACTTC. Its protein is CASLSGTGSFYPYEQYF.

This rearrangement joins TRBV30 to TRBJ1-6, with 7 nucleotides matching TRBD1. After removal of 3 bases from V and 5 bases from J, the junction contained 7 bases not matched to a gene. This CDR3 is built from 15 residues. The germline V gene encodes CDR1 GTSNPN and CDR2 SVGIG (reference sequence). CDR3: CAWSIRTGNNSPLHF. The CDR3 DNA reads TGTGCCTGGAGCATCAGGACAGGCAATAATTCACCCCTCCACTTT.

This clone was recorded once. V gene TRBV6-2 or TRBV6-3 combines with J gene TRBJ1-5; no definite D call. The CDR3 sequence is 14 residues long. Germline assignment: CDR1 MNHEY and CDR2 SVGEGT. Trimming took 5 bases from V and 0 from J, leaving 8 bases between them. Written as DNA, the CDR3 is TGTGCCAGCAGTACAGTAGATAGCAATCAGCCCCAGCATTTT. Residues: CASSTVDSNQPQHF.

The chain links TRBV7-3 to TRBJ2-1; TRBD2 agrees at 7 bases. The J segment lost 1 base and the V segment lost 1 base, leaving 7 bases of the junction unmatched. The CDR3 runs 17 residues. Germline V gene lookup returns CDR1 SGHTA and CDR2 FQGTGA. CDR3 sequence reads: CASSLRGEGVSYNEQFF. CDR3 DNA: TGTGCCAGCAGCTTAAGAGGGGAGGGCGTGTCCTACAATGAGCAGTTCTTC.